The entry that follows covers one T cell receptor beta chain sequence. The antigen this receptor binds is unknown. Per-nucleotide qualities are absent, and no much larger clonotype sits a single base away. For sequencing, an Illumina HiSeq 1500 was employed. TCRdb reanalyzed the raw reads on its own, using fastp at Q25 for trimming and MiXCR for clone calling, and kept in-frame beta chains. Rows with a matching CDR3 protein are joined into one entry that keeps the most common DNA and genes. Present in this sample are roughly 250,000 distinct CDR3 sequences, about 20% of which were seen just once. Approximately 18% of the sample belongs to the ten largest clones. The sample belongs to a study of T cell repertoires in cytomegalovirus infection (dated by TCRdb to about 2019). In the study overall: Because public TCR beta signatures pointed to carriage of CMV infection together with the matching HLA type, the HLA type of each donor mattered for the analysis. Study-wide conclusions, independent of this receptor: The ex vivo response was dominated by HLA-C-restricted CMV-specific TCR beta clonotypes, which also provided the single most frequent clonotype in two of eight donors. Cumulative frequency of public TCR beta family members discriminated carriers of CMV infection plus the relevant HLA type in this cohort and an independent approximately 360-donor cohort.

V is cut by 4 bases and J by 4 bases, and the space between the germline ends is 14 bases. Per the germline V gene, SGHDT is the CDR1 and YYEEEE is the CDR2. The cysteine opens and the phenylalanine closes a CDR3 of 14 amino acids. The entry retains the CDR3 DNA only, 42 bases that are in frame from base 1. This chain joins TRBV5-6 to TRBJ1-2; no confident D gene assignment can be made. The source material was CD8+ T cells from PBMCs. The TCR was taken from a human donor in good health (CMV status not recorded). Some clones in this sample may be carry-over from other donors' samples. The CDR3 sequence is CASSPPPPFYGYTF. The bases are TGTGCCAGCAGCCCCCCCCCTCCTTTCTATGGCTACACCTTC. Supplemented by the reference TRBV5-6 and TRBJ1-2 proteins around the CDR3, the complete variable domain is DAGVTQSPTHLIKTRGQQVTLRCSPKSGHDTVSWYQQALGQGPQFIFQYYEEEERQRGNFPDRFSGHQFPNYSSELNVNALLLGDSALYLCASSPPPPFYGYTFGSGTRLTVV.